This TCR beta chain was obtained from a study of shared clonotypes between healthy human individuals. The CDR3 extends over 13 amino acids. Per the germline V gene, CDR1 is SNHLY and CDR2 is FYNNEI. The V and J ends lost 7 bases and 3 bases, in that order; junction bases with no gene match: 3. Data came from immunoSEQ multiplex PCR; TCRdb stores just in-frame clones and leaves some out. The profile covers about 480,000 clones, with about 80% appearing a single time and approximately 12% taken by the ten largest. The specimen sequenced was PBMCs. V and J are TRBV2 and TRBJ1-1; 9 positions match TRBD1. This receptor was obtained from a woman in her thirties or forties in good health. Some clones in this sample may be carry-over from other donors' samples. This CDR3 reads CASNRDRDTEAFF. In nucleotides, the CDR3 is TGTGCCAGCAACCGGGACAGGGACACTGAAGCTTTCTTT.